This entry features one TCR beta chain sequence. Profiling relied on immunoSEQ multiplex PCR, and the TCRdb table lists in-frame clones only, not all of them. The data hold about 110,000 clones, with approximately 90% observed a single time. This entry belongs to a study of control samples from healthy donors and cancer patients. The CDR3 is 15 amino acids. Germline CDR1 and CDR2: KGHDR and SFDVKD. Deletions cut 5 bases from V and 4 bases from J, with 14 bases between. The chain uses TRBV24-1 and TRBJ1-3; D is possibly TRBD1 (6 bases). Source material: blood. The origin of this receptor is a woman between 45 and 65 years old in good health. The CDR3 region has the DNA TGTGCCACCAGTGCCGACCGGGACAAAGGAAACACCATATATTTT. Translation gives CATSADRDKGNTIYF.